Detailed here is one TCR beta chain. This clone was picked up one time. Its antigen is still unknown. No clone much larger than this one lies a single base away; base qualities are absent. Libraries were prepared through the immunoSEQ multiplex PCR assay. For the multiplex PCR, a mixture combining 60 forward primers for TCR Vbeta segments and 13 reverse primers for TCR Jbeta segments was used. Amplification of the CDR3 region of rearranged TCR beta genes was performed with a multiplex PCR assay on genomic DNA. Amplified TCR beta libraries were sequenced as 87-base-pair reads on the Illumina HiSeq System. Turning to the authors' computational methods: A later analysis counted approximately 76 million unique TCR beta chains across the 650 to 800 repertoires, and some 11 million of these chains were shared by at least two donors. Raw reads were error-corrected and collapsed into unique sequences with a nearest-neighbor algorithm that merged closely related sequences to remove PCR and sequencing errors. CDR3 sequences were aligned to IMGT reference sequences to assign V, D and J gene segments. For a sequence to be retained, at least a six-nucleotide match to both a V gene segment and a J gene segment was required. A rearrangement counted as productive if the CDR3 had no stop codons and remained in frame with V and J, and every other rearrangement counted as non-productive. CDR3 was defined according to IMGT convention as the region running from the second conserved V-encoded cysteine to the conserved J-encoded phenylalanine. In an earlier analysis of 587 of the donors, sequences lacking an unambiguous match to a single V gene segment were excluded. In an earlier analysis of several hundred of the donors, V segments were called functional above 56.7% productive rearrangements and were called segregating when the between-donor standard deviation exceeded 5%. A statistical classification framework was built to diagnose cytomegalovirus status from the catalog of TCR beta chain sequences. A later analysis assigned V and J genes by comparing TCR nucleotide sequences with IMGT/GENE-DB human TR gene sequences. The TCRdist pipeline was used in a later analysis to assign CDR3 sequences and most-parsimonious VDJ recombination scenarios. In a later analysis, every TCR beta chain was defined by the combination of its CDR3 amino acid sequence and its V-gene family, and reads without a unique V-gene family were dropped. To address suspected cross-contamination and a sequencing artifact, a later analysis removed around 600 highly shared, low-generation-probability nucleotide sequences. For each public chain, a later analysis derived a clonal expansion index from normalized ranks of inferred template counts within each repertoire. In a later analysis, generation probabilities were computed using a VDJ recombination model fitted to out-of-frame rearrangements, and the results were checked against IGoR. In a later analysis, hypergeometric tests were used to score TCR-TCR, TCR-HLA and TCR-CMV co-occurrence, with a repertoire-size bias correction applied to TCR pairs. A later analysis estimated false discovery rates by permuting HLA or CMV assignments 20 times. A later analysis grouped co-occurring TCRs with DBSCAN, adding TCRdist sequence similarity when clustering within HLA-allele-positive subsets. Co-occurrence clustering excluded repertoires with fewer than 30,000 or more than 120,000 public chains, plus five with anomalous nucleotide sharing. TCRdb mirrors the immuneACCESS table, restricted to in-frame sequences. Some clones are absent from its copies; in checked studies, under half trace to an unresolved V gene, and the reason for the others is unknown. V, J and clone size are those of that table, while D and trimming were read from the DNA. This sample gives approximately 88,000 clones in total; approximately 76% of them show up just once. The top ten clonotypes cover around 5.3% of the sample.

For CDR1 and CDR2, the germline V gene lists SGHDT and YYEEEE. The CDR3 has 17 amino acids, counting the end cysteine and phenylalanine. The entry retains the CDR3 DNA only, 51 bases that are in frame from base 1. V is pared back by 0 bases and J by 8 bases, with 21 bases lying between the germline termini. These data are taken from a study of cytomegalovirus exposure and HLA in healthy donors (TCRdb year 2017). Context from the whole study: An earlier analysis of some 600 of the donors reported approximately 300 Gb of sequence data and around 120 million unique TCR beta sequences obtained from around 180 million T cells. An early release covering roughly 640 HLA-typed donors comprised roughly 300 gigabases of sequencing data and roughly 86 million unique TCR sequences. The genetic ancestry cluster associated with self-reported Caucasian donors included around 76% of the 398 genotyped donors. The study was designed to test whether signatures of past pathogen exposure could be identified by cataloging public T cell receptors. The study profiled the T cell repertoires of some 610 subjects by immunosequencing and related them to cytomegalovirus serostatus. In addition to the first cohort of roughly 700 subjects, a separate validation cohort of approximately 130 different subjects was used. The study combined high-throughput TCR immunosequencing, statistical association of individual TCRs with disease status, and machine learning to predict cytomegalovirus infection status. In a later analysis, previously published TCR beta repertoires from 550 to 750 donors were re-analyzed and high-resolution HLA genotyping was added so that TCR occurrence patterns could be studied. In the later analysis, no new phenotypic data were used to find candidate immune exposures; instead, reliance was placed on TCR beta sequences and their occurrence across donors. An earlier analysis of 587 of the donors used high-throughput TCR beta sequencing to judge whether each TCR beta V gene segment behaved as functional or pseudogenic. Donor age, sex, ethnicity and CMV serostatus were compiled alongside the repertoire data. A later genetic analysis took genome-wide SNP genotypes for about three fifths of the 666 donors and used that subset as a discovery cohort. Every discovery cohort repertoire had been produced on one sequencing platform. HLA typing covered class I and class II loci at four-digit resolution. The number of typed donors differed by locus: about 620-630 for A, B, C, DRB1 and DQB1; roughly 510 for DQA1; around 580 for DPA1; and some 430 for DPB1. Four to six DR-DQ haplotypes were handled as single units for association and clustering because linkage in the cohort was strong. On average, roughly 200,000 unique TCR beta nucleotide sequences were sequenced per donor among more than 350 genotyped donors of the cohort, with approximately 18% of those sequences being non-productive.

The cohort comprised 550 to 700 healthy bone marrow donors. All cohort members were sampled while nominally healthy, although unrecorded immune exposures were likely present. The donor was CMV seropositive and belonged to the group of more than 250 seropositive cohort members. A peripheral blood sample was provided by each donor, and peripheral blood mononuclear cells were used for TCR beta sequencing. The Qiagen DNeasy Blood Extraction Kit was used to extract genomic DNA from the blood cell samples. What the study reported, not specific to this receptor: The only immune exposure information available for the cohort was CMV serostatus. The authors suggested that the approach could potentially be extended to other disease states and immunological phenotypes. Assigning TCR associations to individual alleles was difficult when HLA alleles, especially DR and DQ, strongly co-occurred. Because HLA typing was unavailable for some donors at each locus, only the typed subset was used in association tests. A group of highly shared sequence variants was considered likely to be a technical artifact of the sequencing pipeline. In a later analysis, the rate of TCR association differed among HLA loci, with DRB1 alleles having the most associated TCRs and HLA-C alleles having the fewest. Compared with the approximately 670-donor mean, donors in an Asian-associated ancestry cluster had fewer N-insertions in productive TCRs, according to a later genetic analysis. In a later analysis, several top co-occurrence clusters were reported to appear linked to parvovirus B19, influenza, CMV and Epstein-Barr virus. An association between a missense DCLRE1C variant and V-gene and J-gene trimming of TCR beta chains was found in a later genetic analysis and replicated in an independent cohort. In a later analysis, some 18,000 TCR beta sequences were associated with specific HLA alleles at a false discovery rate of 0.05. While some public TCRs were present in many individuals, most TCR sequences turned up only very rarely across donors. Sequencing depth was assumed to be roughly uniform across donors in the presence/absence analyses, though that assumption may not hold. Linkage disequilibrium might explain the correlated functional status among segregating V segments, but an unknown experimental factor could not be excluded. Only TCR beta chains were sequenced in this cohort, and the absence of alpha or paired-chain data limited detectable features. The study gave a list of under 200 TCR beta chains associated with cytomegalovirus. Some IMGT-functional V segments, including TRBV6-2 and TRBV6-3, could not be distinguished by the 87-base-pair reads and were therefore excluded. A further reported finding was that TCR beta sequences accurately predicted the HLA-A and HLA-B alleles for most subjects in the first cohort. In both the original and validation cohorts, the classifier was reported to diagnose cytomegalovirus status with high specificity and sensitivity. Three of the identified cytomegalovirus-associated TCR beta chains were confirmed in vitro to be specific for cytomegalovirus antigens. In an earlier analysis of under 600 of the donors, most TCR beta V segments were observed in productive rearrangements about 87% or about 30% of the time, broadly matching IMGT annotations. According to a later analysis, most CMV-associated TCR beta chains appeared to be HLA-restricted, and the HLA associations seemed to be driven largely by CMV exposure. Approximately 18 rarely observed V segments, including chromosome 9 orphons, were excluded from the earlier analysis of a few hundred of the donors because counts were too low. In a later analysis, HLA-associated TCR beta chains were found to be more clonally expanded and to have lower generation probabilities than equally common non-associated chains.

This sequence was found in a man aged 25-40 years in good health and CMV-seropositive. The chain is assembled from TRBV5-6 and TRBJ2-1; the D gene is perhaps TRBD1, from 6 matching bases. The material sequenced was PBMCs. The sequence in DNA is TGTGCCAGCAGCTTGGACTCCAGGGGTCGCAGGCTACATGAGCAGTTCTTC. This gives the protein CASSLDSRGRRLHEQFF.